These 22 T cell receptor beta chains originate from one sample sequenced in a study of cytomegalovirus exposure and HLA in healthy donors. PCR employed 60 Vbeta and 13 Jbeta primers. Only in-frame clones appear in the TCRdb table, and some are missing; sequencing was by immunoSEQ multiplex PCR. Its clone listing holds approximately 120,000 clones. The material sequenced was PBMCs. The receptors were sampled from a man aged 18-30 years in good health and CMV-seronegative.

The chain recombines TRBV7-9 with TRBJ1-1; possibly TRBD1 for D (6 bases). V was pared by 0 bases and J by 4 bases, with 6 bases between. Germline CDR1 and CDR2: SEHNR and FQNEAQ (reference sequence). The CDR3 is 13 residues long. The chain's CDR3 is CASSLARGTEAFF. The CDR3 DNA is TGTGCCAGCAGCTTAGCCAGGGGCACTGAAGCTTTCTTT.

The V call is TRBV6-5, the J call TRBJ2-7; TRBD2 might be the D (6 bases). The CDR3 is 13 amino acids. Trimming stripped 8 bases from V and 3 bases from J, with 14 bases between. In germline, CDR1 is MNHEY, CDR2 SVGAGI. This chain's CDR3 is CASALTGGYEQYF. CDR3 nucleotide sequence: TGTGCCAGCGCCCTGACCGGGGGCTACGAGCAGTACTTC.

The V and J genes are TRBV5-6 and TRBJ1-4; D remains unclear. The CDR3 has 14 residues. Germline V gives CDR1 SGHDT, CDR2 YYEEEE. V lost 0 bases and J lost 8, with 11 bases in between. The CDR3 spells CASSLVGRQEKLFF. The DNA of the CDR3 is TGTGCCAGCAGCTTGGTGGGCAGGCAGGAAAAACTGTTTTTT.

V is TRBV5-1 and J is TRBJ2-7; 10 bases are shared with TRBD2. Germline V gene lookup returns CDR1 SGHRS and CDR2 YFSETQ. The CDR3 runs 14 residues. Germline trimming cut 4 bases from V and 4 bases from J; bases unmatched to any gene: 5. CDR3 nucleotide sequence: TGCGCCAGCAGCCTAGCGGGAGATAGGTACGAGCAGTACTTC. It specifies CASSLAGDRYEQYF.

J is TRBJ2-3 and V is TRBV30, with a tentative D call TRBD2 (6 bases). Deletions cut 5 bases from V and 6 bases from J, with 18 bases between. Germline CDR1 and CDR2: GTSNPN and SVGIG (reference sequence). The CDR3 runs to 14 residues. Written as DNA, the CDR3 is TGTGCCTGGGGGGTGGCGGGGCTTGGGGATACGCAGTATTTT. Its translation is CAWGVAGLGDTQYF.

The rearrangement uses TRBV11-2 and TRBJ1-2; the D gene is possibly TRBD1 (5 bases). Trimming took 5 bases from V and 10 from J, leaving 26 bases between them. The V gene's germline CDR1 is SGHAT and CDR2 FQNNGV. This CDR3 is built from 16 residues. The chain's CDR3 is CASSPRPRGQVGVYTF. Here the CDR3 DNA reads TGTGCCAGCAGCCCTAGACCGCGGGGCCAAGTTGGAGTCTACACCTTC.

The CDR3 DNA reads as TGTGCCAGCAGCGTAGGGTTGCAGGCCGCAGATACGCAGTATTTT. Translating gives CASSVGLQAADTQYF. This chain connects TRBV9 to TRBJ2-3; D call uncertain. V lost 0 bases and J 4 bases, leaving 12 bases between the germline ends. Germline V gene sequence: CDR1 SGDLS, CDR2 YYNGEE. The CDR3 loop spans 15 amino acids.

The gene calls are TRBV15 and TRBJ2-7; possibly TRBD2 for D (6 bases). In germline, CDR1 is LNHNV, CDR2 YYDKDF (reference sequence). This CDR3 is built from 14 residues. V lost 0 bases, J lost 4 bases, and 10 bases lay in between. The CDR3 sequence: CATSREGGRYEQYF. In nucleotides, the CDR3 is TGTGCCACCAGCAGAGAGGGTGGGAGGTACGAGCAGTACTTC.

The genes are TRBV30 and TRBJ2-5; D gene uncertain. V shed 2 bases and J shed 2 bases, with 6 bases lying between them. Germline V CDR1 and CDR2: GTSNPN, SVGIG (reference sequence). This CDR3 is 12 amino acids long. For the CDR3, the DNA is TGTGCCTGGAGTCTCGTTCAAGAGACCCAGTACTTC. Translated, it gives CAWSLVQETQYF.

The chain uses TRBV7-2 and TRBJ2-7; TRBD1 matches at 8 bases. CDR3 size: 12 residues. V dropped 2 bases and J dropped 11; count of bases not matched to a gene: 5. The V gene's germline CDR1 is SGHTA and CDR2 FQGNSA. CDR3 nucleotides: TGTGCCAGCAGCTTAACGGACAGGGTCGAGTACTTC. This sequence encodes CASSLTDRVEYF.

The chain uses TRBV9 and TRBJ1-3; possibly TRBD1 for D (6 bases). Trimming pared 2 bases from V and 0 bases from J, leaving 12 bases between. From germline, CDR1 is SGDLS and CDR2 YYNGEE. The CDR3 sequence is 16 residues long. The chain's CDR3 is CASSVGDTRSGNTIYF. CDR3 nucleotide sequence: TGTGCCAGCAGCGTGGGGGACACCCGCTCTGGAAACACCATATATTTT.

DNA for the CDR3: TGCGCCAGCAGCTACCCCGGGACAGGGGGCCTAGAGACCCAGTACTTC. Translating it yields CASSYPGTGGLETQYF. The gene calls are TRBV5-1 and TRBJ2-5; 12 nucleotides agree with TRBD1. The CDR3 consists of 16 residues. From germline, CDR1 is SGHRS and CDR2 YFSETQ. Trimming took 3 bases from V and 4 from J; bases not matched to a gene: 7.

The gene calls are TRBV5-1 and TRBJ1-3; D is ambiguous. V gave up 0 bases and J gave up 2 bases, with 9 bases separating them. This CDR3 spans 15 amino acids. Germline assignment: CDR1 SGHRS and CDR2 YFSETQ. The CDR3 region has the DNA TGCGCCAGCAGCTTGGCCGCGGGGACTGGAAACACCATATATTTT. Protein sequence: CASSLAAGTGNTIYF.

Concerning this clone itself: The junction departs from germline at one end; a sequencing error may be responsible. For the CDR3, the DNA is TGTGCCAGCAGCTTATTGGCAGGGGGCTTGGCAGGCTTT. Translation: CASSLLAGGLAGF. The V call is TRBV7-9, the J call TRBJ1-1; 8 nucleotides line up with TRBD1. Germline V lookup: CDR1 SEHNR, CDR2 FQNEAQ (reference sequence). The CDR3 spans 13 residues.

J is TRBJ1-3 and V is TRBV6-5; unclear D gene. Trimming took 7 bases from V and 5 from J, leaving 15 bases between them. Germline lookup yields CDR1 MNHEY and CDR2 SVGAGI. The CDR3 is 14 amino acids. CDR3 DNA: TGTGCCAGCACTCGGGGTGGGGAGAGAAACACCATATATTTT. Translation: CASTRGGERNTIYF.

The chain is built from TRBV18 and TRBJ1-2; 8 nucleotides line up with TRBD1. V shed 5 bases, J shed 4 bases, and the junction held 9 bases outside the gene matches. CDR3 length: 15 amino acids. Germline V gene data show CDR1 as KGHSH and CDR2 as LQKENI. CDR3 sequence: CASSSGQGASYGYTF. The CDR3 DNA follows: TGTGCCAGCTCATCCGGACAGGGTGCGAGCTATGGCTACACCTTC.

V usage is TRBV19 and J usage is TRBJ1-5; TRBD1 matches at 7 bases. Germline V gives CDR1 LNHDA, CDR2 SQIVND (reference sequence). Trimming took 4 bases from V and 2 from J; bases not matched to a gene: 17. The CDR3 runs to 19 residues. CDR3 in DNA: TGTGCCAGTAGTACCTCACAGGGGAAAGGGGCTTCGCGCAATCAGCCCCAGCATTTT. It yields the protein CASSTSQGKGASRNQPQHF.

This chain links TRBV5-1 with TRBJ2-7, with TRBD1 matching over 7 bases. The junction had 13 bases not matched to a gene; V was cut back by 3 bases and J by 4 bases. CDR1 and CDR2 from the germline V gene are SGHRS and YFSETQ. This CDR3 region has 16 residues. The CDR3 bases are TGCGCCAGCAGCTGGGGCCCTTTGGGACAGACGTACGAGCAGTACTTC. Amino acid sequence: CASSWGPLGQTYEQYF.

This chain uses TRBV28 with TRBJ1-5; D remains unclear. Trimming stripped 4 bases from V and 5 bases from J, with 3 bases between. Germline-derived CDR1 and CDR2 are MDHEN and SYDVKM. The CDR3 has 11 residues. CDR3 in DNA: TGTGCCAGCAGTTCGGATCAGCCCCAGCATTTT. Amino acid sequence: CASSSDQPQHF.

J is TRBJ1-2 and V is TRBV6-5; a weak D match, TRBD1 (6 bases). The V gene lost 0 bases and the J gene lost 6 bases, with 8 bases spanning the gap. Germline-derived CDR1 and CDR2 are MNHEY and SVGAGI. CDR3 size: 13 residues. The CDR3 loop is CASSYSSGDGYTF. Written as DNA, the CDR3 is TGTGCCAGCAGTTACTCATCAGGGGATGGCTACACCTTC.

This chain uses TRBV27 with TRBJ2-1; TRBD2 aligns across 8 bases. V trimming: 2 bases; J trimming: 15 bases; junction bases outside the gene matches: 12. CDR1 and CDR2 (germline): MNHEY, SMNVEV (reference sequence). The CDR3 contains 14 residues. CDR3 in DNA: TGTGCCAGCAGTTTAATCGGCGGGAGGATTCATACGTTCTTC. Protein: CASSLIGGRIHTFF.

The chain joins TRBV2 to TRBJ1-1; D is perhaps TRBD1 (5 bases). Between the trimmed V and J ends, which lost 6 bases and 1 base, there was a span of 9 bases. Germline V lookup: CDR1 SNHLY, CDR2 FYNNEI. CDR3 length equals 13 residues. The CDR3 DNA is TGTGCCAGCAGGGGTACAGGGAACACTGAAGCTTTCTTT. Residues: CASRGTGNTEAFF.